A single sample is the source of the 6 T cell receptor beta chains below, sequenced in a study of a mutant IDH1 vaccine in newly diagnosed glioma. Regarding time point: baseline, week 1 (first vaccination visit). The treatment here: pre-vaccination baseline after standard-of-care therapy. This table comes from immunoSEQ multiplex PCR, and its TCRdb copy is limited to in-frame clones, with some not included. The sample holds some 61,000 clones, roughly 85% seen once. The sample here was PBMCs, taken from a glioma patient treated with radiotherapy, temozolomide or both. All receptors come from a man aged 30 to 39 with glioma.

J is TRBJ2-7 and V is TRBV5-1; a weak D match, TRBD1 (5 bases). Trimming took 4 bases from V and 6 from J, leaving 17 bases between them. The CDR3 sequence is 14 residues long. Germline-derived CDR1 and CDR2 are SGHRS and YFSETQ. For the CDR3, the DNA is TGCGCCAGCAGCAGTACCAGGGAAACTGGCGAGCAGTACTTC. Protein product: CASSSTRETGEQYF.

The chain combines TRBV28 with TRBJ2-2, with 10 bases aligning to TRBD2. Germline assignment: CDR1 MDHEN and CDR2 SYDVKM. The CDR3 has 16 residues. With V trimmed by 6 bases and J by 1 base, 5 bases remained unmatched. The CDR3 region is CASRPTSGMNTGELFF. In nucleotides, the CDR3 is TGTGCCAGCAGACCCACTAGCGGGATGAACACCGGGGAGCTGTTTTTT.

The chain employs TRBV25-1 and TRBJ1-6, with TRBD1 as a possible D gene (6 bases). The germline V gene has CDR1 MGHDK and CDR2 SYGVNS. The V end lost 4 bases, the J end lost 1 base, and 14 bases lay between the germline ends. The CDR3 runs 17 residues. CDR3 protein: CASSGYRDLSYNSPLHF. The DNA for the CDR3 is TGTGCCAGCAGTGGCTACAGGGATCTATCCTATAATTCACCCCTCCACTTT.

Here the CDR3 reads CATSRDSGGSYEQYF. The CDR3 nucleotides read TGTGCCACCAGCAGAGATAGCGGGGGCTCCTACGAGCAGTACTTC. The chain carries TRBV15 and TRBJ2-5, with TRBD2 matching 9 bases. The J call is doubtful: the DNA matches TRBJ2-7 better. CDR1 is LNHNV, CDR2 YYDKDF, per germline (reference sequence). There are 15 residues in the CDR3.

The V call is TRBV6-1, the J call TRBJ1-3, with D maybe TRBD1 (5 bases). This CDR3 spans 16 amino acids. Trimming pared 2 bases from V and 6 bases from J, leaving 17 bases between. Germline lookup yields CDR1 MNHNS and CDR2 SASEGT. Written as DNA, the CDR3 is TGTGCCAGCAGTGAAAGGGACCGACCTGCCCCAAACACCATATATTTT. As protein: CASSERDRPAPNTIYF.

V is TRBV18 and J is TRBJ2-3; D uncertain. Trimming took off 3 bases at V and 0 bases at J, with 4 bases between the two ends. The CDR3 totals 13 residues. Germline CDR1 is KGHSH and CDR2 is LQKENI. The CDR3 is CASSPTSTDTQYF. The CDR3 nucleotides are TGTGCCAGCTCACCGACTAGCACAGATACGCAGTATTTT. Combining the CDR3 with reference TRBV18 and TRBJ2-3 gives the whole variable domain NAGVMQNPRHLVRRRGQEARLRCSPMKGHSHVYWYRQLPEEGLKFMVYLQKENIIDESGMPKERFSAEFPKEGPSILRIQQVVRGDSAAYFCASSPTSTDTQYFGPGTRLTVL.